This T cell receptor (beta chain) was captured by sequencing in a study of shared clonotypes between healthy human individuals. Regarding this clone: Antigen unknown.

Study-wide results and limits: Donors were few, which limited the genetic and exposure-history diversity represented.

Looked up from germline, CDR1 is SGHAT and CDR2 is FQNNGV. The CDR3 covers 17 residues. Trimming pared 1 base from V and 6 bases from J, leaving 22 bases between. Generated by immunoSEQ multiplex PCR, the TCRdb table keeps only in-frame clones and is missing some. The sample lists 2 million to 3 million clones; more than 80% were seen once. The gene calls are TRBV11-2 and TRBJ2-7; D is perhaps TRBD2 (7 bases). The TCR originated in a young man in good health. The sequencing input was naive CD4+ T cells sorted from blood. Subset: CD45RA+ positively selected. The CDR3 DNA reads TGTGCCAGCAGCTTAGTGGCCGGGGCGGGGGCGTCCGGCGAGCAGTACTTC. Its protein is CASSLVAGAGASGEQYF.